Here is one TCR beta chain with its context. Trimming shortened V by 2 bases and J by 4 bases, and 11 bases separated the two germline ends. CDR3 length equals 14 residues. CDR1 is MNHEY and CDR2 is SVGAGI in the germline V gene. Per the original methods: Nucleated cell counts were estimated from reference gene primer amplification. The data were produced by immunoSEQ multiplex PCR, yet TCRdb's version contains in-frame clones alone and is incomplete. V and J calls plus clone size are reproduced from that table; the DNA served to infer D and trimming. The sample yields 310,000 or so clones, 70% to 90% seen once. These data come from a study of blood T cell repertoires in COVID-19. Study at large: Whether acute or convalescent, the COVID-19 samples came from the United States, Italy and Spain.

The clonotype was recovered from a man between 18 and 29 years old who had recovered from COVID-19. The rearrangement uses TRBV6-5 and TRBJ1-2, with TRBD1 as a possible D gene (6 bases). Sequencing was done on a sample of peripheral blood. CDR3 loop: CASSYRGGGYGYTF. The DNA of the CDR3 is TGTGCCAGCAGTTACAGGGGGGGTGGCTATGGCTACACCTTC.